This T cell receptor (beta chain) was found in a study of blood T cells in healthy people across ages. About this clonotype: As yet, its antigen is unknown.

Broader study findings: Strong correlation linked observed beta diversity and percent naive T cells.

With a J-beta primer mix and a sample-barcoded 5' primer, a second PCR ran about 6 to 11 cycles. A tag from a template-switch adaptor with 12 random nucleotides marked each cDNA molecule. MiXCR, run by TCRdb on the 5' RACE reads, gives a single entry per CDR3 protein. The profile shows 1.5 million to 2 million distinct CDR3 sequences, 28% of them singletons. Germline CDR1 reads SGHRS; CDR2 reads YFSETQ. The CDR3 is 17 amino acids. V was clipped by 2 bases and J by 2 bases, with 20 bases between them. The sequence was collected from a woman in her twenties or thirties in good health. Sequencing was performed on blood. V gene TRBV5-1 combines with J gene TRBJ2-7; D is perhaps TRBD2 (6 bases). CDR3 in DNA: TGCGCCAGCAGCTTCACCGCGGGGCAGGGCAGCCCCTACGAGCAGTACTTC. This translates into CASSFTAGQGSPYEQYF. The full variable domain, its missing parts supplied by reference TRBV5-1 and TRBJ2-7, is KAGVTQTPRYLIKTRGQQVTLSCSPISGHRSVSWYQQTPGQGLQFLFEYFSETQRNKGNFPGRFSGRQFSNSRSEMNVSTLELGDSALYLCASSFTAGQGSPYEQYFGPGTRLTVT.